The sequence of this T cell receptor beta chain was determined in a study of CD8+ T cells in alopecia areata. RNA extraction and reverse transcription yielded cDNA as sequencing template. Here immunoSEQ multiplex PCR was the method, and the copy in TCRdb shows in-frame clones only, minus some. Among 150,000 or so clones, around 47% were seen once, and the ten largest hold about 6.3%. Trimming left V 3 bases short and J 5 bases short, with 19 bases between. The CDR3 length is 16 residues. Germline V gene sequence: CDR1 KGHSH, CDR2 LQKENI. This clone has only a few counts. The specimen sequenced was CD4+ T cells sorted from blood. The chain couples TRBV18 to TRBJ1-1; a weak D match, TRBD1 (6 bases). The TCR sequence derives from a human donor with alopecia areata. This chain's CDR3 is CASSPQVPPGQTEAFF. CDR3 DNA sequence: TGTGCCAGCTCACCTCAGGTCCCCCCCGGACAGACTGAAGCTTTCTTT.